Shown below are 30 T cell receptor beta chains from a single sample sequenced in a study of tumor-infiltrating lymphocytes in glioblastoma multiforme. Three nested ARM-PCR rounds with V-beta and C-beta primers built TCRB libraries. Via MiXCR, TCRdb re-called the multiplex PCR reads, giving one row per CDR3 protein. The sample lists under 35,000 distinct CDR3 sequences, about 64% occurring once. What was sequenced was brain tumor tissue. The receptors here all came from a male donor with glioblastoma.

Ten or more counts support this clonotype. This chain uses TRBV29-1 with TRBJ1-2, with D perhaps matching TRBD1 (6 bases). From germline, CDR1 is SQVTM and CDR2 ANQGSEA. With 6 bases removed from V and 7 bases from J, the gap between germline ends came to 15 bases. This CDR3 is 12 amino acids long. In DNA, the CDR3 is TGCAGCGTACAGGGAGGTGGCGGTGGCTACACCTTC. Amino acid sequence: CSVQGGGGGYTF.

This clonotype was seen more than once but under ten times. The chain links TRBV7-9 to TRBJ1-1; 7 bases fit TRBD1. Trimming took 5 bases from V and 3 from J; bases not matched to a gene: 9. The germline V gene has CDR1 SEHNR and CDR2 FQNEAQ (reference sequence). This CDR3 contains 15 residues. The CDR3 is CASSPRGGWDTEAFF. CDR3 nucleotides: TGTGCCAGCAGCCCTCGAGGGGGCTGGGACACTGAAGCTTTCTTT.

As concerns this clonotype: This is likely a read error, given that the CDR3 carries no conserved phenylalanine or tryptophan at its end. The limits of the CDR3 on the DNA are not certain, so only TCRdb's listed CDR3 is given. The CDR3 loop is CSAREGTSESYEPYL. The rearrangement joins TRBV20-1 to TRBJ2-7; the table's TRBD2 call for D was not verified on the DNA. Both ends counted, the CDR3 spans 15 residues. Germline loops: CDR1 DFQATT, CDR2 SNEGSKA (reference sequence).

The V gene is TRBV20-1, the J gene TRBJ1-1, with TRBD1 matching 7 bases. Germline V gives CDR1 DFQATT, CDR2 SNEGSKA (reference sequence). The ends lost 4 bases at V and 6 bases at J; junction bases unmatched: 8. The CDR3 sequence is 13 residues long. CDR3 sequence reads: CSAMNTGVAEAFF. The DNA of the CDR3 is TGCAGTGCTATGAACACAGGGGTGGCTGAAGCTTTCTTT.

This clonotype occurred once. J is TRBJ2-3 and V is TRBV10-1; 13 bases fit TRBD2. After removal of 6 bases from V and 4 bases from J, the junction contained 10 bases not matched to a gene. CDR3 length: 17 amino acids. CDR1 and CDR2 (germline): WNHNN, SYGVQD (reference sequence). CDR3 coding DNA: TGCGCCAGCAGCCGCCATCGGACTAGCGGGAGAGCAGATACGCAGTATTTT. Translation: CASSRHRTSGRADTQYF.

This clonotype turned up a few times. This chain joins TRBV11-2 and TRBJ1-3; TRBD1 is a possible D gene (6 bases). The CDR3 has 15 amino acids. Germline V gives CDR1 SGHAT, CDR2 FQNNGV. Trimming took off 5 bases at V and 0 bases at J, with 11 bases between the two ends. CDR3 sequence (DNA): TGTGCCAGCAGCGCCGGGACACCCTCTGGAAACACCATATATTTT. Residues: CASSAGTPSGNTIYF.

This clonotype was detected a few times. This chain links TRBV29-1 with TRBJ2-3; D assignment may be TRBD1 or TRBD2 (5 bases each). Per germline, CDR1 SQVTM and CDR2 ANQGSEA. The CDR3 has 12 amino acids. V lost 4 bases and J lost 0, with 5 bases in between. The CDR3 nucleotides read TGCAGCGTTGGGGACAGCACAGATACGCAGTATTTT. Encoded protein: CSVGDSTDTQYF.

In this sample, this clonotype turned up many times. The rearrangement uses TRBV19 and TRBJ2-1, with D uncertain. V lost 7 bases and J 2 bases, leaving 12 bases between the germline ends. CDR1 and CDR2 from the germline V gene are LNHDA and SQIVND (reference sequence). This CDR3 has 14 amino acids. CDR3 region: CASNSVSPYNEQFF. The CDR3 nucleotides are TGTGCCAGTAACTCGGTGAGCCCCTACAATGAGCAGTTCTTC. Together with reference TRBV19 and TRBJ2-1, the CDR3 gives the full variable domain: DGGITQSPKYLFRKEGQNVTLSCEQNLNHDAMYWYRQDPGQGLRLIYYSQIVNDFQKGDIAEGYSVSREKKESFPLTVTSAQKNPTAFYLCASNSVSPYNEQFFGPGTRLTVL.

This clonotype qualifies as medium-sized. CDR3 DNA sequence: TGTGCCAGCAGTCCCAGGCCCTATAGCGACGGGCAGTTCTTC. Encoded protein: CASSPRPYSDGQFF. V usage is TRBV6-5 and J usage is TRBJ2-1; D perhaps matches TRBD2 (5 bases). The germline V gene encodes CDR1 MNHEY and CDR2 SVGAGI. The CDR3 totals 14 residues. The ends were cut back, 5 bases at V and 12 bases at J, with 20 bases in the middle.

A word on this clonotype: Sequence at one end of the junction differs from germline and may be a read error. The chain couples TRBV5-1 to TRBJ2-3; tentatively, D is TRBD1 (5 bases). CDR1 and CDR2 from the germline V gene are SGHRS and YFSETQ. The CDR3 totals 14 residues. The CDR3 here is CASSLLRALDTQCF. CDR3 nucleotide sequence: TGCGCCAGCAGCTTGCTCAGGGCGTTAGATACGCAGTGTTTT. Complete variable domain (other parts from reference TRBV5-1 and TRBJ2-3): KAGVTQTPRYLIKTRGQQVTLSCSPISGHRSVSWYQQTPGQGLQFLFEYFSETQRNKGNFPGRFSGRQFSNSRSEMNVSTLELGDSALYLCASSLLRALDTQCFGPGTRLTVL.

This clonotype has just one count. A read error is likely, as this CDR3 ends without the conserved phenylalanine or tryptophan. This sequence joins TRBV6-5 and TRBJ1-5, with TRBD1 matching 10 bases. CDR1 and CDR2 from the germline V gene are MNHEY and SVGAGI. CDR3 length equals 16 residues. CDR3 sequence reads: CACSIRQGAGNQPQHL. The CDR3 DNA is TGTGCCTGCAGTATTAGACAGGGGGCCGGCAATCAGCCCCAGCATCTT.

The sample holds many counts of this clonotype. The chain has TRBV5-6 and TRBJ2-6; the D is unclear. CDR3 length equals 14 residues. The V end was cut by 2 bases, the J end by 1 base, with 4 bases between. CDR1 and CDR2 (germline): SGHDT, YYEEEE. The CDR3 region is CASSFVSGANVLTF. CDR3 sequence (DNA): TGTGCCAGCAGCTTTGTGTCTGGGGCCAACGTCCTGACTTTC.

This clonotype was observed many times. The chain links TRBV5-1 to TRBJ2-7, with D unclear. CDR1 SGHRS and CDR2 YFSETQ come from the germline V gene. The V end lost 0 bases, the J end lost 3 bases, and 10 bases lay between the germline ends. The CDR3 contains 14 residues. The CDR3 here is CASSLVKPVYEQYF. In nucleotides, the CDR3 is TGCGCCAGCAGCTTGGTGAAGCCAGTCTACGAGCAGTACTTC.

About this clonotype itself: An end of the junction does not agree with germline; a read error may underlie this. The rearrangement uses TRBV14 and TRBJ1-2, with D maybe TRBD1 (5 bases). Germline-derived CDR1 and CDR2 are SGHDN and FVKESK. The CDR3 runs 15 residues. The CDR3 DNA reads as TGCGCCAGCGGTCAAGACAGCGTATCAGCCTATGGCTACACCTTC. It encodes CASGQDSVSAYGYTF.

Details on this clonotype: One base away lies a much larger clone, so this may be a sequencing read error. The chain carries TRBV28 and TRBJ1-1; 7 positions agree with TRBD1. This CDR3 is built from 15 residues. The V gene end was trimmed by 1 base and the J gene end by 5 bases; junction bases not matched to a gene: 7. Germline V gives CDR1 MDHEN, CDR2 SYDVKM. CDR3 sequence (DNA): TGTGCCAGCAGTTTATCAGGGGGGGGGAAGACTGAAGCTTTCTTT. Protein product: CASSLSGGGKTEAFF.

This clonotype has ten or more counts. V usage is TRBV10-3 and J usage is TRBJ2-7, with 7 bases lining up with TRBD1. Germline V CDR1 and CDR2: ENHRY, SYGVKD. The CDR3 extends over 16 amino acids. V shed 0 bases and J 0 bases; nucleotides not matched to a gene: 5. The CDR3 is CAISESGRDSSYEQYF. CDR3 in DNA: TGTGCCATCAGTGAGTCGGGTAGGGACAGCTCCTACGAGCAGTACTTC.

Comments on this clonotype: The missing conserved phenylalanine or tryptophan at the end of this CDR3 makes a read error likely. The DNA is omitted, as the CDR3 cannot be located on it reliably, and the CDR3 follows TCRdb's listing. The V call is TRBV11-2, the J call TRBJ2-2. Germline V CDR1 and CDR2: SGHAT, FQNNGV. A total of 15 residues make up the CDR3, ends included. The CDR3 is CASSRWSSGAGEPFS.

This clonotype showed up just a few times. This chain joins TRBV7-3 and TRBJ2-1; D ambiguous. Germline assignment: CDR1 SGHTA and CDR2 FQGTGA. Deletions cut 5 bases from V and 6 bases from J, with 14 bases between. The CDR3 sequence is 14 residues long. CDR3 DNA: TGTGCCAGCAGCGCCCAGAACACAGTCAATGAGCAGTTCTTC. Amino acids: CASSAQNTVNEQFF.

Concerning this clonotype: An end of the junction differs from the germline gene, which may be a read error. This chain joins TRBV11-2 and TRBJ2-3, with TRBD2 matching 11 bases. Germline CDR1 is SGHAT and CDR2 is FQNNGV. This CDR3 has 14 amino acids. The CDR3 nucleotides are TGTGCCAACAGCTTAGGTCTAGCGGGAGGTACGCAGTATTTT. Residues: CANSLGLAGGTQYF.

As to this clonotype: Germline is not matched at one junction end, which may reflect a read error. The CDR3 sequence is CIELTLSATYNGQFF. The CDR3 nucleotides read TGCATCGAACTAACTCTCTCAGCCACCTACAATGGGCAGTTCTTC. V and J are TRBV29-1 and TRBJ2-1, with D hard to call. This CDR3 region has 15 residues. From germline, CDR1 is SQVTM and CDR2 ANQGSEA.

As regards this clonotype: A much bigger clone sits one base away, suggesting this may be a read error. A read error is likely, as this CDR3 ends without the conserved phenylalanine or tryptophan. V and J are TRBV5-1 and TRBJ2-7; weak D call: TRBD2 (5 bases). Trimming left V 4 bases short and J 3 bases short, with 14 bases between. Germline loops: CDR1 SGHRS, CDR2 YFSETQ. CDR3 size: 14 residues. CDR3 DNA: TGCGCCAGCAGCACCGGAGGTGGTGGCTACGAGCAGTACTCC. This gives the protein CASSTGGGGYEQYS.

In this sample, this clonotype turned up many times. The chain recombines TRBV10-3 with TRBJ2-7; 11 bases are a match to TRBD2. The CDR3 is made up of 17 amino acids. CDR1 is ENHRY, CDR2 SYGVKD, per germline. Trimming removed 4 bases from V and 1 base from J; junction bases left unmatched: 9. CDR3: CAISGKPGTSGSYEQYF. The DNA of the CDR3 is TGTGCCATCAGTGGGAAACCCGGGACTAGCGGATCCTACGAGCAGTACTTC.

Comments on this clonotype: This sequence may be a read error, since a much larger clone differs from it by one base. V gene TRBV5-1 combines with J gene TRBJ2-1; possibly TRBD2 for D (6 bases). The CDR3 extends over 15 amino acids. The V gene lost 5 bases and the J gene lost 7 bases, with 19 bases spanning the gap. CDR1 and CDR2 (germline): SGHRS, YFSETQ. CDR3 sequence reads: CASSSGGKPWNEQFF. CDR3 in DNA: TGCGCCAGCAGTTCGGGCGGGAAACCGTGGAATGAGCAGTTCTTC. Drawing the rest from reference TRBV5-1 and TRBJ2-1, the complete variable domain is KAGVTQTPRYLIKTRGQQVTLSCSPISGHRSVSWYQQTPGQGLQFLFEYFSETQRNKGNFPGRFSGRQFSNSRSEMNVSTLELGDSALYLCASSSGGKPWNEQFFGPGTRLTVL.

As to this clonotype: At one of its ends the junction is not consistent with the germline gene, which may arise from a read error. The V gene is TRBV20-1, the J gene TRBJ2-5; TRBD1 might be the D (5 bases). Germline CDR1 reads DFQATT; CDR2 reads SNEGSKA (reference sequence). The CDR3 contains 15 residues. CDR3 nucleotide sequence: TGCAGTGCTAGAGGGGGCGCCGATCGACAAGAGACCGAGTACTTC. Translation: CSARGGADRQETEYF.

In regard to this clonotype: At one boundary the junction diverges from the germline segment, which might be a read error. CDR3 residues: CTWSHGWTGLEAFF. For the CDR3, the DNA is TGTACCTGGAGTCACGGGTGGACAGGACTAGAAGCTTTCTTT. J is TRBJ1-1 and V is TRBV30; 7 bases agree with TRBD1. This CDR3 is 14 amino acids long. The germline V gene encodes CDR1 GTSNPN and CDR2 SVGIG (reference sequence). The full variable domain, in which reference TRBV30 and TRBJ1-1 provide the parts outside the CDR3, is SQTIHQWPATLVQPVGSPLSLECTVEGTSNPNLYWYRQAAGRGLQLLFYSVGIGQISSEVPQNLSASRPQDRQFILSSKKLLLSDSGFYLCTWSHGWTGLEAFFGQGTRLTVV.

The V gene is TRBV6-5, the J gene TRBJ1-5; no definite D call. Trimming removed 6 bases from V and 0 bases from J, with 12 bases in between. Germline V gene sequence: CDR1 MNHEY, CDR2 SVGAGI. The CDR3 contains 15 residues. Here the CDR3 DNA reads TGTGCCAGCAGGCCCTCGGACGGTAGCAATCAGCCCCAGCATTTT. It is translated as CASRPSDGSNQPQHF.

As regards this clonotype: A read error may account for a junction end that differs from germline. CDR3: CSARDGGELGSEAFF. CDR3 in DNA: TGCAGTGCTAGAGATGGGGGGGAACTGGGGTCTGAGGCTTTCTTT. The gene calls are TRBV20-1 and TRBJ1-1, with a possible D match to TRBD1 (5 bases). The CDR3 has 15 amino acids. Germline CDR1 reads DFQATT; CDR2 reads SNEGSKA (reference sequence).

As concerns this clonotype: Being one base from a much bigger clone, this may be a read error. Here the CDR3 DNA reads TGCGCCAGCAGTGAACAGGGTAATGAGTACACTGAAGCTATCTTT. Its protein product is CASSEQGNEYTEAIF. V usage is TRBV5-1 and J usage is TRBJ1-1; a weak D match, TRBD1 (6 bases). Per germline, CDR1 SGHRS and CDR2 YFSETQ. This CDR3 comprises 15 residues.

By sample fraction, this clonotype is medium-sized. The chain links TRBV4-1 to TRBJ2-3; possible D gene TRBD2, 5 bases. This CDR3 contains 14 residues. Between the trimmed V and J ends, which lost 2 bases and 5 bases, there was a span of 11 bases. Per germline, CDR1 MGHRA and CDR2 YSYEKL. The CDR3 DNA reads TGCGCCAGCAGCCAATCGGGGTTTGGAGATACGCAGTATTTT. Amino acids: CASSQSGFGDTQYF.

Comments on this clonotype: Compared with germline, one end of the junction differs, possibly owing to a read error. The V call is TRBV4-1, the J call TRBJ2-7, with D tentatively TRBD2 (6 bases). This CDR3 has 18 amino acids. Looked up from germline, CDR1 is MGHRA and CDR2 is YSYEKL. This chain's CDR3 is CAGSQDRLAWTISYEQYF. CDR3 nucleotides: TGCGCCGGCAGCCAAGATCGGCTAGCGTGGACCATCTCCTACGAGCAGTACTTC.